Listed below are T cell receptor beta chains from one sample, sequenced in a study of human T cells and chemical hapten exposure. TCRdb called the RACE reads again in MiXCR, with one record for every CDR3 protein. Here the sample spans 380,000 or so distinct CDR3 sequences, 4.8% being singletons. The sample in question was whole blood, obtained in connection with sensitization to the hapten diphenylcyclopropenone (DPC). The receptors originated from a woman in her fifties or sixties with alopecia areata. Some clones in this sample may be carry-over from other donors' samples. CDR3s include the opening cysteine and the closing phenylalanine or tryptophan. The order of the fields is clone size, J gene, V gene, D gene, CDR3 DNA, CDR3 protein. D genes are given only for firm matches. Clone size appears in some rows only: once, few, many, or a class for an expanded clone.

many | TRBJ1-2 | TRBV29-1 | - | TGCAGCGTTGAAGATCATTGGGGCAGGGGTAACTATGGCTACACCTTC | CSVEDHWGRGNYGYTF
many | TRBJ2-1 | TRBV29-1 | - | TGCAGCGTTGAAGTGGTCAGGGGAAATGAGCAGTTCTTC | CSVEVVRGNEQFF
many | TRBJ2-1 | TRBV29-1 | - | TGCAGCGTTGGACATCACGGGCGGGAGCAGTTCTTC | CSVGHHGREQFF
many | TRBJ2-7 | TRBV9 | - | TGTGCCAGCAGCCCCCGGACTACCCTCGGTCCCGCGATTTACGAGCAGTACTTC | CASSPRTTLGPAIYEQYF
many | TRBJ1-2 | TRBV25-1 | - | TGTGCCAGCAGTGAAGGGGAGGCACCAAACTATGGCTACACCTTC | CASSEGEAPNYGYTF
- | TRBJ2-3 | TRBV24-1 | TRBD2 | TGTGCCACCAGTGATCCGACTAGCGGGGGGGCCGATACGCAGTATTTT | CATSDPTSGGADTQYF
- | TRBJ2-1 | TRBV6-7 | - | TGTGCCAGCAGTTACTCGAAATCCGGGGAGAGGGGCAATGAGCAGTTCTTC | CASSYSKSGERGNEQFF
many | TRBJ1-1 | TRBV7-2 | - | TGTGCCAGCAGCTCACCGGGACTAAGGAACACTGAAGCTTTCTTT | CASSSPGLRNTEAFF
few | TRBJ2-1 | TRBV20-1 | TRBD2 | TGCAGTGCCCTACGGATAGCGGGAGGGCCTTATAATGAGCAGTTCTTC | CSALRIAGGPYNEQFF
many | TRBJ2-1 | TRBV28 | TRBD2 | TGTGCCAGCAGTTTTAGGGAACTAGCGGGAAGAGATGAGCAGTTCTTC | CASSFRELAGRDEQFF
many | TRBJ1-1 | TRBV12-3/TRBV12-4 | - | TGTGCCAGCAGTCCCCCGGCTGTCAACACTGAAGCTTTCTTT | CASSPPAVNTEAFF
many | TRBJ2-1 | TRBV6-4 | TRBD2 | TGTGCCAGCAGCCCTGGAACTAGCGGGGGGACTGAGCAGTTCTTC | CASSPGTSGGTEQFF
- | TRBJ2-5 | TRBV5-1 | - | TGCGCCAGCAGTTGGGACCAAGAGACCCAGTACTTC | CASSWDQETQYF
- | TRBJ1-4 | TRBV15 | - | TGTGCCACCAGCAGGGGTAGGAAGTGGGGGGAAAAACTGTTTTTT | CATSRGRKWGEKLFF
few | TRBJ1-1 | TRBV2 | - | TGTGCCAGCCTTGAGGGTAGGGCCCAAAACACTGAAGCTTTCTTT | CASLEGRAQNTEAFF
- | TRBJ2-1 | TRBV6-5 | - | TGTGCCAGCAGTTACTTGCCTACTTACAATGAGCAGTTCTTC | CASSYLPTYNEQFF
- | TRBJ2-3 | TRBV20-1 | TRBD2 | TGCAGTGCTAATAGCGGGATTAGCACAGATACGCAGTATTTT | CSANSGISTDTQYF
many | TRBJ1-1 | TRBV6-5 | - | TGTGCCAGCAGCCTGGACGGAGGTGAGGCTTTCTTT | CASSLDGGEAFF
few | TRBJ2-5 | TRBV12-3/TRBV12-4 | TRBD1 | TGTGCCAGCAGCCCGGGACAGGTTGAGGGAGAGACCCAGTACTTC | CASSPGQVEGETQYF